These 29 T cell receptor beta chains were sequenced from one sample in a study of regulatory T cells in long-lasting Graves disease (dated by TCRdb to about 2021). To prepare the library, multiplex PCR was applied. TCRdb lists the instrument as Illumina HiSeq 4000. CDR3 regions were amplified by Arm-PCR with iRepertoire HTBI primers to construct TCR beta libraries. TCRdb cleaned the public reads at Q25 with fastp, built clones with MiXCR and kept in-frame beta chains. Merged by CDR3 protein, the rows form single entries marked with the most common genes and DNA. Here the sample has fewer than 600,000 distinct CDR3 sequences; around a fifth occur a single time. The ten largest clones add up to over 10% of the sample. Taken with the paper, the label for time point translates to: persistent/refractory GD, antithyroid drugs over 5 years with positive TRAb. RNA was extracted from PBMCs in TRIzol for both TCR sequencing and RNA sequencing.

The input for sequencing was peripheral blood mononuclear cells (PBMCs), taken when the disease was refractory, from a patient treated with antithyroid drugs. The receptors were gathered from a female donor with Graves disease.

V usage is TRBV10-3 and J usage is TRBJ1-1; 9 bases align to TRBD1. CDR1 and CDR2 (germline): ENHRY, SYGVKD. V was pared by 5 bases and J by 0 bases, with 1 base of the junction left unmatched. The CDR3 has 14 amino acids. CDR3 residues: CAISRDRVNTEAFF. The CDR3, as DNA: TGTGCCATCAGTCGGGACAGGGTGAACACTGAAGCTTTCTTT.

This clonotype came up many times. CDR3 region: CASWDRVHEQYF. In DNA form, the CDR3 reads TGTGCCAGCTGGGACAGGGTCCACGAGCAGTACTTC. V is TRBV27 and J is TRBJ2-7; 9 bases match TRBD1. The junction had 4 bases not matched to a gene; V was cut back by 8 bases and J by 5 bases. Germline V gene lookup returns CDR1 MNHEY and CDR2 SMNVEV (reference sequence). The CDR3 sequence is 12 residues long.

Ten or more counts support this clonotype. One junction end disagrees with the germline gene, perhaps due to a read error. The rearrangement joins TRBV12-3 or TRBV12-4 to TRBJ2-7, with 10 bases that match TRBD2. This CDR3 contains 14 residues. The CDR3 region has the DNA TGTGCCAGCAGCTTAGCGGGAGGAAGGTACGAGCAGTACTTC. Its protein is CASSLAGGRYEQYF.

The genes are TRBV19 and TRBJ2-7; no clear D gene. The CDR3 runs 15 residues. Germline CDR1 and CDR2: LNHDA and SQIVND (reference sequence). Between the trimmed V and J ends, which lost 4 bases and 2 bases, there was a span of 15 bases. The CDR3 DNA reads TGTGCCAGTAGTACTCCGCGTAGAGGAGCCTACGAGCAGTACTTC. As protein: CASSTPRRGAYEQYF.

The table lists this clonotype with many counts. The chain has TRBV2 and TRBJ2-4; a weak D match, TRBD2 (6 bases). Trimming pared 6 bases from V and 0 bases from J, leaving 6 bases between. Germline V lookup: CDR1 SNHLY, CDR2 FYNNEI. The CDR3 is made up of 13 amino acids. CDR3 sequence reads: CASRGLAKNIQYF. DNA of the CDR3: TGTGCCAGCAGGGGACTAGCCAAAAACATTCAGTACTTC.

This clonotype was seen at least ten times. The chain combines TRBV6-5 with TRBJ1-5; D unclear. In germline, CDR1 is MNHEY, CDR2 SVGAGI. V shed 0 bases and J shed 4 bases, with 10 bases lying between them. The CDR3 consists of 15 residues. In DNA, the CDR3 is TGTGCCAGCAGTTACTCAGGGCAGAGTAATCAGCCCCAGCATTTT. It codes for CASSYSGQSNQPQHF.

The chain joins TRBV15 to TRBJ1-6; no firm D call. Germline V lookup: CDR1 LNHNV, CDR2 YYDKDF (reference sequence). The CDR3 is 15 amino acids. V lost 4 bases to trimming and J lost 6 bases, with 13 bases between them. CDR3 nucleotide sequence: TGTGCCACCAGCAAGGACGGAGGGCTTAATTCACCCCTCCACTTT. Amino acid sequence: CATSKDGGLNSPLHF.

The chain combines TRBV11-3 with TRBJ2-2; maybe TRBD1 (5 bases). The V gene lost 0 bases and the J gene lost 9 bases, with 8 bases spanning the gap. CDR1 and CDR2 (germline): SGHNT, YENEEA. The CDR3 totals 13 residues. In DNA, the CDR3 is TGTGCCAGCAGCTTAGACAGGGCGAGGGAGCTGTTTTTT. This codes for CASSLDRARELFF.

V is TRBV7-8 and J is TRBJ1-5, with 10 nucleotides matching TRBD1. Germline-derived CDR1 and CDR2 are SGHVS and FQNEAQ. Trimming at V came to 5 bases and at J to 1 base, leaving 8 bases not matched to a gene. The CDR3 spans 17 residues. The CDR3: CASSADRGLGSNQPQHF. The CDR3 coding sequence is TGTGCCAGCAGCGCGGACAGGGGGTTAGGAAGCAATCAGCCCCAGCATTTT.

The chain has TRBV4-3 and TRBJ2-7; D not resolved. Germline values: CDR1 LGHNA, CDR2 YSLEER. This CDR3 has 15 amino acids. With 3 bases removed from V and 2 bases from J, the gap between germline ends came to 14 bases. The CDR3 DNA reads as TGCGCCAGCAGCCAGTTATCTATCAACCCCTACGAGCAGTACTTC. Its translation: CASSQLSINPYEQYF.

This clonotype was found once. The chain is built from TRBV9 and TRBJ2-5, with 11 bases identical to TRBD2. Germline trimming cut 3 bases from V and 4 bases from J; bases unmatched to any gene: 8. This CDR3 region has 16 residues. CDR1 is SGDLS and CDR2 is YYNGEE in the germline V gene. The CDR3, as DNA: TGTGCCAGCAGCGGGGCTACTAGCGGGAGTATAGAGACCCAGTACTTC. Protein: CASSGATSGSIETQYF.

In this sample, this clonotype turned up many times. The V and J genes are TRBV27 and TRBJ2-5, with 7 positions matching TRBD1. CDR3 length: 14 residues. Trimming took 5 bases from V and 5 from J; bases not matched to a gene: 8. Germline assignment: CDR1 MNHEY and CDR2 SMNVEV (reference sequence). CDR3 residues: CASSPYRGWETQYF. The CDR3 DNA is TGTGCCAGCAGTCCCTACAGGGGATGGGAGACCCAGTACTTC.

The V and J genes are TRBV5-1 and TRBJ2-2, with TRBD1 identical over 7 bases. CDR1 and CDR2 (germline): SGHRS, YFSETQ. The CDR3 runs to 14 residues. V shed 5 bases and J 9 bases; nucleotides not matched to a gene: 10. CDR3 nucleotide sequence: TGCGCCAGCAGGGCGGACAGGCAACCGCGGGAGCTGTTTTTT. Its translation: CASRADRQPRELFF.

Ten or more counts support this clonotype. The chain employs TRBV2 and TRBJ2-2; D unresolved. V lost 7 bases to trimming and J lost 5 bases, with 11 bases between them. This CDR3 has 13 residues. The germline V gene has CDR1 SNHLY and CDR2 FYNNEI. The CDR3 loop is CASKAPRTGELFF. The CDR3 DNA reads TGTGCCAGCAAGGCTCCCCGAACCGGGGAGCTGTTTTTT.

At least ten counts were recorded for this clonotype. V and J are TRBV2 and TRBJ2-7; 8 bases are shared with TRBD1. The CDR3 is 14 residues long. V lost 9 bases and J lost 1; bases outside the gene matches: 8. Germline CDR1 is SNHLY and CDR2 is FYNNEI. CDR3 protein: CASQDRESSYEQYF. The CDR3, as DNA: TGTGCCAGTCAGGACAGGGAAAGTTCCTACGAGCAGTACTTC.

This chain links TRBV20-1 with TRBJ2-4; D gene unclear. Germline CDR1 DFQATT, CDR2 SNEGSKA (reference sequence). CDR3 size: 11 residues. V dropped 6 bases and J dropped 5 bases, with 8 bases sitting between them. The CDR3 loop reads CSASEENIQYF. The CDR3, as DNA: TGCAGTGCGAGTGAGGAAAACATTCAGTACTTC.

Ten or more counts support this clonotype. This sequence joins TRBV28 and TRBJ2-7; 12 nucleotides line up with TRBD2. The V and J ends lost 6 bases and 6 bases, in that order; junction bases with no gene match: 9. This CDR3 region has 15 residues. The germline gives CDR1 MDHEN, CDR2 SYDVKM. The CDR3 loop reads CASRAPGLAGREQYF. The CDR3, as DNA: TGTGCCAGCAGGGCTCCGGGACTAGCGGGTCGCGAGCAGTACTTC.

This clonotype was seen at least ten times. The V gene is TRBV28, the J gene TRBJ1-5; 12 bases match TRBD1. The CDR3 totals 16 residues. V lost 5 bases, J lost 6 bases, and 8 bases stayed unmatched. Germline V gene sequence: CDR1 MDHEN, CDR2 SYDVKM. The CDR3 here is CASSTPGQGAGQPQHF. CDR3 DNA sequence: TGTGCCAGCAGTACACCGGGACAGGGGGCAGGTCAGCCCCAGCATTTT.

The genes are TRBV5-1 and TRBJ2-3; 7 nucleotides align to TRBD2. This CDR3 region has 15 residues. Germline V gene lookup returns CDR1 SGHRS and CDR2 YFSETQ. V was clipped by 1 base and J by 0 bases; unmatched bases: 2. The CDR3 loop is CASSLSGASTDTQYF. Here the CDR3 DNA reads TGCGCCAGCAGCTTGAGCGGGGCTAGCACAGATACGCAGTATTTT.

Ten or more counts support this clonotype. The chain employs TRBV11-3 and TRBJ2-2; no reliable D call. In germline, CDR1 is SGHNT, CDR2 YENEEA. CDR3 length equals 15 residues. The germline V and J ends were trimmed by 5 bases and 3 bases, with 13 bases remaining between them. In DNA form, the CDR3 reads TGTGCCAGCAGCGCAAGCTCTCCAGACACCGGGGAGCTGTTTTTT. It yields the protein CASSASSPDTGELFF.

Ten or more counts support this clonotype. The CDR3 sequence: CASSATGGYQPQHF. CDR3 coding DNA: TGTGCCAGCAGTGCGACAGGGGGCTATCAGCCCCAGCATTTT. This rearrangement joins TRBV28 to TRBJ1-5; 10 nucleotides align to TRBD1. Trimming took 5 bases from V and 5 from J; bases not matched to a gene: 3. This CDR3 is built from 14 residues. CDR1 is MDHEN and CDR2 is SYDVKM in the germline V gene.

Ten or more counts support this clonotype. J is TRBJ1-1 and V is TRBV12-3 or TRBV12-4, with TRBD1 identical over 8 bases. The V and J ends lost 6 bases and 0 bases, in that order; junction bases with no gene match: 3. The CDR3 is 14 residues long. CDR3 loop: CASRGGQVNTEAFF. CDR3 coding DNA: TGTGCCAGCAGGGGGGGACAGGTGAACACTGAAGCTTTCTTT.

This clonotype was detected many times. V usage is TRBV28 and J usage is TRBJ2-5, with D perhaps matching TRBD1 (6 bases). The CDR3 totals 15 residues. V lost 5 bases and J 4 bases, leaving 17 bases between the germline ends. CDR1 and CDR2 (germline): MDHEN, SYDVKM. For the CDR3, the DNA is TGTGCCAGCAGTCCGGGACACCCGACCCCAGAGACCCAGTACTTC. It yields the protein CASSPGHPTPETQYF.

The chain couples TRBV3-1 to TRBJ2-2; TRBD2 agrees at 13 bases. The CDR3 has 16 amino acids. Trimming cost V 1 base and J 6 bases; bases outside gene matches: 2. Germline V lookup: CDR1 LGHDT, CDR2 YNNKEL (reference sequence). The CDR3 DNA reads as TGTGCCAGCAGCCAAGGACTAGCGGGAGGCTCCGGGGAGCTGTTTTTT. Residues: CASSQGLAGGSGELFF.

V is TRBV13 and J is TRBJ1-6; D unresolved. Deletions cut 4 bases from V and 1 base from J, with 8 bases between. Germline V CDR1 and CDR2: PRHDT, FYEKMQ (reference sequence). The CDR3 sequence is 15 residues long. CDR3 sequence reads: CASSSRGSYNSPLHF. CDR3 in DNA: TGTGCCAGCAGCTCCAGAGGGTCCTATAATTCACCCCTCCACTTT.

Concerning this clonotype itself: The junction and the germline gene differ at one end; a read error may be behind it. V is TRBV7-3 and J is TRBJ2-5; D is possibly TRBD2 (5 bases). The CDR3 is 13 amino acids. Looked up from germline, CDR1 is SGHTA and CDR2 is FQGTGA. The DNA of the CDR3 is TGTGCCAGCGGCTTAGGTCGGGGAGAGACCCAGTACTTC. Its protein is CASGLGRGETQYF.

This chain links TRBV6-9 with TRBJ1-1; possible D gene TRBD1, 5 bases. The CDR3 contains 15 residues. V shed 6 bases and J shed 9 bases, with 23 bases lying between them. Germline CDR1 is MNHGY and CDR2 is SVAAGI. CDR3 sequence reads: CASSYRGDVIGQAFF. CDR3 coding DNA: TGTGCCAGCAGCTATCGAGGGGACGTGATTGGGCAAGCTTTCTTT.

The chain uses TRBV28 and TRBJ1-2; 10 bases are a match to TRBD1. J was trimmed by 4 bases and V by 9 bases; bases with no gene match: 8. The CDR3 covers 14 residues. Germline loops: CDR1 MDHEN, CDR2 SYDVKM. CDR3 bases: TGTGCCAGTCGAACGGGACAGGGGACCTATGGCTACACCTTC. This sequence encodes CASRTGQGTYGYTF.

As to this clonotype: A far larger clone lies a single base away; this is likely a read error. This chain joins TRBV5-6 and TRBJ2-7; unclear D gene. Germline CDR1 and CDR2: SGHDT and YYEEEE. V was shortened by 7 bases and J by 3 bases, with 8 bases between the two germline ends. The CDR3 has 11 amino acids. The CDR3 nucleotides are TGTGCCAGCGGCCTCGACTACGAGCAGTACTTC. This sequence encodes CASGLDYEQYF.